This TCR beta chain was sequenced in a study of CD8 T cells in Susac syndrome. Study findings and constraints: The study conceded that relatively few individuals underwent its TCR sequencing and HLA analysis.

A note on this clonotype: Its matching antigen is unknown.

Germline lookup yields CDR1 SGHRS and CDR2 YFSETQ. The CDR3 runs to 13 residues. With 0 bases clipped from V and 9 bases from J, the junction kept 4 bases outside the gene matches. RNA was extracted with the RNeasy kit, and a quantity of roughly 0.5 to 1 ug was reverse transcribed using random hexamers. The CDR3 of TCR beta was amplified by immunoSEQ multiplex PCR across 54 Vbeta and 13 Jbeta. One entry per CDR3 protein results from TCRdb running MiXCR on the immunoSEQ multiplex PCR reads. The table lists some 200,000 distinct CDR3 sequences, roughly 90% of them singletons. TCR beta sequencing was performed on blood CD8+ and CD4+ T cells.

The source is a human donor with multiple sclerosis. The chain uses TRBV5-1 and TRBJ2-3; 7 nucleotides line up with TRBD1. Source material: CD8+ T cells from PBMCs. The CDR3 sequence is CASSLEGAMTQYF. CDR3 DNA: TGCGCCAGCAGCTTGGAGGGGGCAATGACGCAGTATTTT.